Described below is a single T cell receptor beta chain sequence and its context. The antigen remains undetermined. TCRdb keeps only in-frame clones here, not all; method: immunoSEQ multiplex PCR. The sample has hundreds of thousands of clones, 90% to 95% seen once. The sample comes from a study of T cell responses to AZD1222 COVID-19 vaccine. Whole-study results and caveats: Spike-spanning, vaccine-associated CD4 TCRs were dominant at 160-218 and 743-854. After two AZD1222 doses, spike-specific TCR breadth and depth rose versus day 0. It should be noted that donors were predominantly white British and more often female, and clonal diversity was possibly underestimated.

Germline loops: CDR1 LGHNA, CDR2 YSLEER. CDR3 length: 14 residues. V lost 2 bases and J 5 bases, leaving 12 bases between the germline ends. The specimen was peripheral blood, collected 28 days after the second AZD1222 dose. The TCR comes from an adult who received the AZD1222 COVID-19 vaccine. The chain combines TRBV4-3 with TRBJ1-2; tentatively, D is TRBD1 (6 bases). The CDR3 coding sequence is TGCGCCAGCAGCCAATCTGAGGGGGGTTATGGCTACACCTTC. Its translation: CASSQSEGGYGYTF.